This T cell receptor beta chain was sequenced for a study of T cells after yellow fever vaccination. At the level of the study: Some fractions had low cell numbers, and these were prepared with SMART-Seq v4 Ultra Low Input.

Template-switching 5'RACE yielded the TCR cDNA; a universal primer site and UMIs were added in the process. TCRdb reprocessed the 5' RACE reads with MiXCR, giving one entry per CDR3 protein. The profile shows around 250,000 distinct CDR3 sequences, roughly 7.2% of them singletons. The CDR3 runs 14 residues. Looked up from germline, CDR1 is KGHDR and CDR2 is SFDVKD. V lost 2 bases, J lost 7 bases, and 10 bases lay in between. Study findings and constraints: The appearance of a small share of clonotypes in both CD4 and CD8 compartments was observed. Subsequent to the booster, the majority of primary-vaccination clones reappeared (roughly 96% CD4, about 90% CD8).

The sample holds many counts of this clonotype. Its antigen is still unknown. This TCR was sampled from a young man who received the YFV17D yellow fever vaccine. The chain carries TRBV24-1 and TRBJ2-2, with a weak D call TRBD2 (5 bases). The sample here was CD4+ T cells sorted from PBMCs, taken 15 days after the yellow fever booster vaccination. CDR3 loop: CATSDSRGYGELFF. The CDR3 DNA follows: TGTGCCACCAGTGATTCCCGGGGTTACGGGGAGCTGTTTTTT.